This T cell receptor beta chain was documented in a study of PD-L1 blockade in urothelial cancer. Study-level information: Blood underwent analysis 3 weeks (second dose) and 6 weeks after treatment began.

Time point of the sample: peripheral blood 6 weeks after treatment start. Some clones are missing from TCRdb's copy, which holds only in-frame ones; the method was immunoSEQ multiplex PCR. Altogether just under 45,000 clones are present, roughly 80% being singletons, with the ten largest covering about 15%. V lost 7 bases, J lost 6 bases, and 12 bases lay in between. Looked up from germline, CDR1 is SQVTM and CDR2 is ANQGSEA. This CDR3 region has 12 residues. This sequence originates from a man aged 60 to 69 with urothelial cancer. The sequencing used PBMCs, collected around atezolizumab (anti-PD-L1) treatment. This chain joins TRBV29-1 and TRBJ2-2, with D tentatively TRBD1 (6 bases). Written as DNA, the CDR3 is TGCAGCGCCCACAGGGTAGCCGGGGAGCTGTTTTTT. This gives the protein CSAHRVAGELFF.